This entry lists 7 T cell receptor beta chains sequenced from one sample in a study of blood T cell repertoires in COVID-19. Libraries were prepared by immunoSEQ multiplex PCR; TCRdb keeps only in-frame clonotypes and omits some of them. The data hold under 250,000 clones, with around 80% observed a single time. Sequencing input: peripheral blood. Receptor source: a human donor in a cohort sampled during active COVID-19.

The J gene is TRBJ2-1, the V gene TRBV2; possibly TRBD2 for D (6 bases). Germline CDR1 reads SNHLY; CDR2 reads FYNNEI. The CDR3 is 13 amino acids. V dropped 6 bases and J dropped 4 bases, with 10 bases sitting between them. Here the CDR3 reads CASRWEEYNEQFF. The CDR3 DNA reads TGTGCCAGCAGGTGGGAGGAATACAATGAGCAGTTCTTC.

This clone was seen only once. The chain couples TRBV28 to TRBJ1-4; TRBD1 matches 9 bases. Per the germline V gene, CDR1 is MDHEN and CDR2 is SYDVKM. This CDR3 is built from 16 residues. The ends lost 6 bases at V and 8 bases at J; junction bases unmatched: 13. Here the CDR3 DNA reads TGTGCCAGCAGCCAACCCGGGACAGGGTTGCGCGAAAAACTGTTTTTT. It codes for CASSQPGTGLREKLFF. The entire variable domain, with the rest obtained from reference TRBV28 and TRBJ1-4, is as follows: DVKVTQSSRYLVKRTGEKVFLECVQDMDHENMFWYRQDPGLGLRLIYFSYDVKMKEKGDIPEGYSVSREKKERFSLILESASTNQTSMYLCASSQPGTGLREKLFFGSGTQLSVL.

V is TRBV28 and J is TRBJ2-6; TRBD2 might be the D (6 bases). Trimming left V 3 bases short and J 2 bases short, with 8 bases between. This CDR3 is 15 amino acids long. Germline values: CDR1 MDHEN, CDR2 SYDVKM. The CDR3 loop reads CASSFGGPGANVLTF. DNA for the CDR3: TGTGCCAGCAGTTTCGGAGGGCCTGGGGCCAACGTCCTGACTTTC.

J is TRBJ2-7 and V is TRBV4-1, with D unresolved. In germline, CDR1 is MGHRA, CDR2 YSYEKL. This CDR3 has 14 amino acids. Between the trimmed V and J ends, which lost 4 bases and 2 bases, there was a span of 12 bases. CDR3 region: CASSPRQVPYEQYF. In nucleotides, the CDR3 is TGCGCCAGCAGCCCTCGGCAGGTGCCCTACGAGCAGTACTTC.

This chain links TRBV7-2 with TRBJ2-3; weak D call: TRBD2 (6 bases). The germline gives CDR1 SGHTA, CDR2 FQGNSA. Trimming shortened V by 4 bases and J by 8 bases, and 16 bases separated the two germline ends. This CDR3 comprises 14 residues. The CDR3 DNA is TGTGCCAGCAGCTCATCGGGAGCCCCATCTACGCAGTATTTT. It is translated as CASSSSGAPSTQYF. Combining the CDR3 with reference TRBV7-2 and TRBJ2-3 gives the whole variable domain GAGVSQSPSNKVTEKGKDVELRCDPISGHTALYWYRQSLGQGLEFLIYFQGNSAPDKSGLPSDRFSAERTGGSVSTLTIQRTQQEDSAVYLCASSSSGAPSTQYFGPGTRLTVL.

The V call is TRBV5-1, the J call TRBJ2-1, with 8 positions matching TRBD2. The J segment lost 9 bases and the V segment lost 0 bases, leaving 11 bases of the junction unmatched. The germline gives CDR1 SGHRS, CDR2 YFSETQ. The CDR3 loop spans 16 amino acids. The CDR3 region has the DNA TGCGCCAGCAGCTTGGACTTACGGAGCGGGAGTAGTGAGCAGTTCTTC. Translation: CASSLDLRSGSSEQFF.

The chain recombines TRBV4-1 with TRBJ1-5; D is ambiguous. Germline-derived CDR1 and CDR2 are MGHRA and YSYEKL. Trimming cost V 0 bases and J 0 bases, with 12 bases left between them. The CDR3 is 17 amino acids. CDR3 protein: CASSQEDLGDSNQPQHF. The CDR3 bases are TGCGCCAGCAGCCAAGAGGATCTCGGGGATAGCAATCAGCCCCAGCATTTT.